Presented here are 27 T cell receptor beta chains from one specimen sequenced in a study of T cells in Graves' hyperthyroidism and ophthalmopathy. Amplification of TCR beta CDR3 regions used RNA as the template. During a first-round RT-PCR of the TCR CDR3, the HTBI primer set was used. TCRdb processed the multiplex PCR reads anew with MiXCR; each CDR3 protein has one entry. The data show fewer than 850,000 distinct CDR3 sequences, 17% seen once. Sequencing was carried out using blood. These receptors were taken from a man over 45 with Graves' hyperthyroidism.

This clonotype was detected ten times or more. This chain links TRBV27 with TRBJ1-5, with 10 bases aligning to TRBD1. The CDR3 totals 16 residues. Per germline, CDR1 MNHEY and CDR2 SMNVEV (reference sequence). With 4 bases clipped from V and 3 bases from J, the junction kept 6 bases outside the gene matches. The CDR3 sequence: CASSSWDRGSNQPQHF. In DNA form, the CDR3 reads TGTGCCAGCAGTTCTTGGGACAGGGGTTCCAATCAGCCCCAGCATTTT.

The chain is built from TRBV19 and TRBJ2-3; tentative D call: TRBD1 (6 bases). Germline loops: CDR1 LNHDA, CDR2 SQIVND (reference sequence). V lost 1 base to trimming and J lost 1 base, with 12 bases between them. This CDR3 has 16 amino acids. In nucleotides, the CDR3 is TGTGCCAGTAGTATAGTCAGGGGCCGTGGCACAGATACGCAGTATTTT. It specifies CASSIVRGRGTDTQYF.

This rearrangement joins TRBV2 to TRBJ2-2; TRBD2 agrees at 9 bases. From germline, CDR1 is SNHLY and CDR2 FYNNEI. This CDR3 has 16 amino acids. J gave up 8 bases and V 5 bases, and 12 bases lay outside the gene matches. The DNA for the CDR3 is TGTGCCAGCAGTTCCACTTCCATACTAGCGGGTGGGGAGCTGTTTTTT. Amino acid sequence: CASSSTSILAGGELFF. The full variable domain, in which reference TRBV2 and TRBJ2-2 provide the parts outside the CDR3, is EPEVTQTPSHQVTQMGQEVILRCVPISNHLYFYWYRQILGQKVEFLVSFYNNEISEKSEIFDDQFSVERPDGSNFTLKIRSTKLEDSAMYFCASSSTSILAGGELFFGEGSRLTVL.

This sequence joins TRBV10-3 and TRBJ2-7; D might be TRBD1 or TRBD2, each matching 5 bases. The CDR3 is made up of 13 amino acids. Germline loops: CDR1 ENHRY, CDR2 SYGVKD. V lost 6 bases, J lost 7 bases, and 16 bases lay in between. The CDR3 DNA reads TGTGCCATCAGGGGACCTAAAGGAGGTGAGCAGTACTTC. Its translation: CAIRGPKGGEQYF.

This clonotype appeared a single time. One end of the junction is discordant with germline, which a read error may explain. The rearrangement links TRBV11-2 to TRBJ2-5, with D unclear. Germline V lookup: CDR1 SGHAT, CDR2 FQNNGV. The length of the CDR3 is 13 residues. This chain's CDR3 is CASSLAGEESQYF. CDR3 DNA sequence: TGTGCCAGCAGCTTAGCTGGGGAAGAGAGCCAGTACTTC.

CDR3 amino acids: CASSYGTGLGTSGANEQFF. CDR3 DNA: TGTGCCAGCAGTTACGGGACAGGGTTGGGGACTAGCGGCGCCAATGAGCAGTTCTTC. The V call is TRBV6-2 or TRBV6-3, the J call TRBJ2-1; TRBD2 matches 11 bases. The CDR3 covers 19 residues. The germline CDR1 and CDR2 sequences are MNHEY and SVGEGT. J gave up 6 bases and V 2 bases, and 15 bases lay outside the gene matches.

This clonotype appeared many times. The gene calls are TRBV3-1 and TRBJ2-1; 10 bases are shared with TRBD1. The CDR3 contains 15 residues. CDR1 and CDR2 (germline): LGHDT, YNNKEL (reference sequence). The V segment lost 3 bases and the J segment 5 bases; nucleotides outside the gene matches: 4. The CDR3 here is CASSQGDRGDNEQFF. Written as DNA, the CDR3 is TGTGCCAGCAGCCAGGGGGACAGGGGCGACAATGAGCAGTTCTTC.

Many counts were recorded for this clonotype. This chain connects TRBV2 to TRBJ2-7; 9 bases are shared with TRBD2. Germline V gene sequence: CDR1 SNHLY, CDR2 FYNNEI. CDR3 length equals 16 residues. V lost 1 base to trimming and J lost 3 bases; unmatched junction nucleotides: 7. The CDR3 bases are TGTGCCAGCAGTGAAGGTTGGGAGCGGGAGGTCTACGAGCAGTACTTC. Protein: CASSEGWEREVYEQYF.

As concerns this clonotype: A much bigger clone sits one base away, suggesting this may be a read error. The conserved final phenylalanine or tryptophan is absent from the CDR3, which likely points to a read error. The chain recombines TRBV2 with TRBJ2-7; 7 nucleotides agree with TRBD1. The CDR3 has 18 residues. The germline V gene encodes CDR1 SNHLY and CDR2 FYNNEI. The trim removed 5 bases at V and 3 bases at J, leaving 19 bases unmatched. CDR3 residues: CASSKRTDLGQTLYEQYY. The CDR3 nucleotides are TGTGCCAGCAGTAAACGGACCGACCTGGGACAGACTCTCTACGAGCAGTACTAC.

This chain links TRBV20-1 with TRBJ2-1; unclear D gene. The CDR3 is made up of 15 amino acids. Germline CDR1 reads DFQATT; CDR2 reads SNEGSKA (reference sequence). V was trimmed by 2 bases and J by 8 bases, leaving 19 bases between them. CDR3 residues: CSARTIDDLQYEQFF. DNA of the CDR3: TGCAGTGCTAGAACCATTGACGACCTACAATATGAGCAGTTCTTC.

This clonotype was seen a handful of times. The chain joins TRBV19 to TRBJ2-7, with 10 bases identical to TRBD2. Looked up from germline, CDR1 is LNHDA and CDR2 is SQIVND (reference sequence). V shed 5 bases, J shed 3 bases, and the junction held 10 bases outside the gene matches. CDR3 length: 16 residues. This CDR3 reads CASSWFASGSYYEQYF. The CDR3 DNA reads as TGTGCCAGTAGTTGGTTTGCTAGCGGGAGTTACTACGAGCAGTACTTC.

This chain links TRBV5-1 with TRBJ1-4; D ambiguous. V lost 4 bases and J 5 bases, leaving 9 bases between the germline ends. The CDR3 consists of 13 residues. From germline, CDR1 is SGHRS and CDR2 YFSETQ. The CDR3: CASSLQPNEKLFF. The CDR3 DNA sequence: TGCGCCAGCAGCCTGCAGCCAAATGAAAAACTGTTTTTT. Filled out from reference TRBV5-1 and TRBJ1-4, the complete variable domain reads KAGVTQTPRYLIKTRGQQVTLSCSPISGHRSVSWYQQTPGQGLQFLFEYFSETQRNKGNFPGRFSGRQFSNSRSEMNVSTLELGDSALYLCASSLQPNEKLFFGSGTQLSVL.

Details on this clonotype: Being one base from a much bigger clone, this may be a read error. The chain is built from TRBV28 and TRBJ2-1, with TRBD2 matching over 11 bases. Germline CDR1 and CDR2: MDHEN and SYDVKM. V lost 8 bases and J lost 9; bases outside the gene matches: 12. The CDR3 length is 15 residues. CDR3 bases: TGTGCCAGCGGTGCGACTAGCGGGGCTTGGTGTGAGCAGTTCTTC. As protein: CASGATSGAWCEQFF.

The chain is built from TRBV5-1 and TRBJ2-4; 7 bases are a match to TRBD1. The CDR3 totals 15 residues. Germline V CDR1 and CDR2: SGHRS, YFSETQ. V was clipped by 4 bases and J by 5 bases; unmatched bases: 9. Written as DNA, the CDR3 is TGCGCCAGCAGCCTATCGACAGGGTCCCAAAACATTCAGTACTTC. Translated, it gives CASSLSTGSQNIQYF.

There are many counts of this clonotype. The chain joins TRBV27 to TRBJ2-1; D might be TRBD1 (5 bases). Trimming left V 3 bases short and J 6 bases short, with 18 bases between. The CDR3 loop spans 16 amino acids. Per the germline V gene, CDR1 is MNHEY and CDR2 is SMNVEV (reference sequence). CDR3 loop: CASSFLTAGHFNEQFF. DNA for the CDR3: TGTGCCAGCAGTTTTTTGACAGCAGGGCATTTCAATGAGCAGTTCTTC.

This chain joins TRBV10-1 and TRBJ1-1; the D gene is possibly TRBD1 (6 bases). The length of the CDR3 is 14 residues. Germline V gene lookup returns CDR1 WNHNN and CDR2 SYGVQD (reference sequence). V lost 2 bases, J lost 1 base, and 8 bases lay in between. DNA of the CDR3: TGCGCCAGCAGTGAGGGACAGTCGAACACTGAAGCTTTCTTT. Its protein is CASSEGQSNTEAFF.

This clonotype was observed a few times. The V gene is TRBV10-3, the J gene TRBJ1-2; D perhaps matches TRBD1 (6 bases). The length of the CDR3 is 15 residues. Trimming left V 0 bases short and J 5 bases short, with 13 bases between. The germline V gene has CDR1 ENHRY and CDR2 SYGVKD. The CDR3 coding sequence is TGTGCCATCAGTGAGTCCCGGGGGGCTACTTATGGCTACACCTTC. Protein sequence: CAISESRGATYGYTF.

This sequence joins TRBV29-1 and TRBJ2-2; D gene unclear. Germline CDR1 and CDR2: SQVTM and ANQGSEA. The CDR3 runs 12 residues. V lost 5 bases and J lost 3, with 7 bases in between. CDR3: CSVRQDTGELFF. The CDR3 region has the DNA TGCAGCGTTCGGCAAGACACCGGGGAGCTGTTTTTT.

This clonotype was seen a few times. The chain uses TRBV5-1 and TRBJ2-1; weak D call: TRBD2 (6 bases). Germline V gene lookup returns CDR1 SGHRS and CDR2 YFSETQ. V lost 1 base, J lost 3 bases, and 17 bases lay in between. The CDR3 is 17 amino acids. This chain's CDR3 is CASSLLSSEIYYNEQFF. CDR3 nucleotide sequence: TGCGCCAGCAGCTTGTTGTCTAGCGAGATCTACTACAATGAGCAGTTCTTC.

This clonotype was seen repeatedly, ten times or more. The J gene is TRBJ2-1, the V gene TRBV12-3 or TRBV12-4; 11 nucleotides align to TRBD2. The CDR3 is 16 amino acids. V lost 5 bases to trimming and J lost 6 bases; unmatched junction nucleotides: 9. The DNA of the CDR3 is TGTGCCAGCAGTCCGACTAGCGGGAATTTTATCAATGAGCAGTTCTTC. Amino acid sequence: CASSPTSGNFINEQFF.

This clonotype occurred many times. The chain uses TRBV28 and TRBJ2-6, with no clear D. CDR1 and CDR2 (germline): MDHEN, SYDVKM. The V gene lost 5 bases and the J gene lost 0 bases, with 5 bases spanning the gap. The CDR3 loop spans 14 amino acids. CDR3 protein: CASSRSSGANVLTF. As DNA, the CDR3 is TGTGCCAGCAGTCGGTCCTCTGGGGCCAACGTCCTGACTTTC.

This clonotype was detected ten times or more. The chain employs TRBV24-1 and TRBJ2-1; 8 bases map to TRBD1. Germline lookup yields CDR1 KGHDR and CDR2 SFDVKD. The CDR3 runs to 17 residues. Trimming took 4 bases from V and 4 from J; bases not matched to a gene: 11. The CDR3 sequence: CATSDPGQGVFYNEQFF. The CDR3 nucleotides are TGTGCCACCAGTGACCCTGGACAGGGCGTTTTTTACAATGAGCAGTTCTTC.

This clonotype was recorded at least ten times. J is TRBJ1-1 and V is TRBV28, with no clear D. The CDR3 has 16 residues. Trimming took 7 bases from V and 2 from J, leaving 20 bases between them. CDR1 and CDR2 (germline): MDHEN, SYDVKM. The CDR3 sequence is CASNSGPTVGNTEAFF. The CDR3, as DNA: TGTGCCAGCAATTCAGGACCCACAGTGGGTAACACTGAAGCTTTCTTT.

At least ten counts were recorded for this clonotype. The rearrangement links TRBV2 to TRBJ2-5; maybe TRBD2 (6 bases). CDR1 and CDR2 from the germline V gene are SNHLY and FYNNEI. V shed 4 bases and J shed 6 bases, with 12 bases lying between them. CDR3 length: 13 residues. The DNA of the CDR3 is TGTGCCAGCAGTGTTGGGGGGTTGAAGACCCAGTACTTC. It translates to CASSVGGLKTQYF. Full variable domain (outside the CDR3, taken from reference TRBV2 and TRBJ2-5): EPEVTQTPSHQVTQMGQEVILRCVPISNHLYFYWYRQILGQKVEFLVSFYNNEISEKSEIFDDQFSVERPDGSNFTLKIRSTKLEDSAMYFCASSVGGLKTQYFGPGTRLLVL.

J is TRBJ2-1 and V is TRBV7-8, with D possibly TRBD1 on 6 matching bases. Germline CDR1 SGHVS, CDR2 FQNEAQ. V shed 5 bases and J shed 7 bases, with 15 bases lying between them. The CDR3 sequence is 14 residues long. The CDR3 nucleotides are TGTGCCAGCAGCAAGGGGGACACCCTGAATGAGCAGTTCTTC. Its protein product is CASSKGDTLNEQFF.

The chain recombines TRBV28 with TRBJ1-1; a weak D match, TRBD1 (5 bases). Germline V CDR1 and CDR2: MDHEN, SYDVKM. Trimming removed 5 bases at V and 3 bases at J, with 10 bases between. The CDR3 sequence is 13 residues long. This CDR3 reads CASSGGHYTEAFF. CDR3 nucleotides: TGTGCCAGCAGTGGAGGACACTACACTGAAGCTTTCTTT.

This clonotype was recorded at least ten times. This chain joins TRBV10-2 and TRBJ1-1, with D perhaps TRBD1 (6 bases). Germline CDR1 reads WSHSY; CDR2 reads SAAADI. The V end was cut by 9 bases, the J end by 1 base, with 12 bases between. The CDR3 contains 13 residues. CDR3 DNA sequence: TGCGCCAGTCAAACAGGGTGGAACACTGAAGCTTTCTTT. Translated: CASQTGWNTEAFF.